The next 28 T cell receptor beta chains were all read from a single sample in a study of control samples from healthy donors and cancer patients (dated by TCRdb to 2020 to 2021). The protocol used for the library was the immunoSEQ multiplex PCR assay. Held by TCRdb, this immuneACCESS table contains in-frame sequences only and omits some clones. Under half of the omission traces to an unresolved V gene where checked; the cause of the rest is unknown. In all, the sample holds roughly 120,000 clones, and 88% of those were seen once. 2.3% of the sample comes from the top ten. Sequencing input: blood. The receptor set was obtained from a woman aged 65 to 85 in good health.

For the CDR3, the DNA is TGTGCCAGCAGCCCTAGGGGCTTGAACACTGAAGCTTTCTTT. As protein: CASSPRGLNTEAFF. This sequence joins TRBV27 and TRBJ1-1; TRBD1 is a possible D gene (5 bases). V gave up 6 bases and J gave up 0 bases, with 11 bases separating them. CDR1 is MNHEY and CDR2 is SMNVEV in the germline V gene (reference sequence). This CDR3 has 14 residues.

V gene TRBV5-6 combines with J gene TRBJ2-7, with D uncertain. CDR1 SGHDT and CDR2 YYEEEE come from the germline V gene. The V end was cut by 1 base, the J end by 5 bases, with 10 bases between. The CDR3 totals 13 residues. The CDR3 bases are TGTGCCAGCAGCTTGCCGGGTGGCCACGAGCAGTACTTC. Protein product: CASSLPGGHEQYF.

The rearrangement joins TRBV12-3 or TRBV12-4 to TRBJ2-5; TRBD1 is a possible D gene (5 bases). The length of the CDR3 is 13 residues. Trimming took off 6 bases at V and 2 bases at J, with 10 bases between the two ends. The CDR3 spells CASRVGAQETQYF. In DNA form, the CDR3 reads TGTGCCAGCAGGGTTGGGGCGCAAGAGACCCAGTACTTC.

The chain uses TRBV3-1 (or the pseudogene TRBV3-2) and TRBJ2-1, with 8 bases fitting TRBD1. The germline V gene encodes CDR1 LGHDT and CDR2 YNNKEL (reference sequence). This CDR3 contains 16 residues. V gave up 6 bases and J gave up 3 bases; unmatched junction bases: 10. This CDR3 is CASRPLGTGGYNEQFF. The CDR3 bases are TGTGCCAGCAGACCCCTCGGCACAGGGGGCTACAATGAGCAGTTCTTC.

This chain uses TRBV27 with TRBJ1-1; tentatively, D is TRBD1 (5 bases). V shed 0 bases and J shed 3 bases, with 14 bases lying between them. The CDR3 loop spans 16 amino acids. The germline gives CDR1 MNHEY, CDR2 SMNVEV (reference sequence). The CDR3 DNA sequence: TGTGCCAGCAGTTTATCCGTCCCGGGACGGTACACTGAAGCTTTCTTT. This sequence encodes CASSLSVPGRYTEAFF.

The chain recombines TRBV6-5 with TRBJ1-2; TRBD1 matches 7 bases. The CDR3 covers 13 residues. Germline V CDR1 and CDR2: MNHEY, SVGAGI. With V trimmed by 6 bases and J by 10 bases, 11 bases remained unmatched. The CDR3 DNA reads as TGTGCCAGCAGGACAGGGCTCTGGGGTGACTACACCTTC. Its protein is CASRTGLWGDYTF.

The chain employs TRBV18 and TRBJ1-1; maybe TRBD1 (6 bases). The V end was cut by 3 bases, the J end by 10 bases, with 21 bases between. The CDR3 sequence is 15 residues long. Germline lookup yields CDR1 KGHSH and CDR2 LQKENI. CDR3: CASSPALRQVKGAFF. CDR3 coding DNA: TGTGCCAGCTCACCCGCCCTTAGACAGGTGAAGGGAGCTTTCTTT.

The chain combines TRBV4-2 with TRBJ2-3, with TRBD1 as a possible D gene (6 bases). Per germline, CDR1 LGHNA and CDR2 YNFKEQ. This CDR3 region has 16 residues. V lost 0 bases and J lost 3, with 13 bases in between. CDR3 in amino acids: CASSQDEGVLTDTQYF. CDR3 nucleotide sequence: TGTGCCAGCAGCCAAGATGAGGGGGTATTAACAGATACGCAGTATTTT.

The rearrangement uses TRBV10-3 and TRBJ2-7; TRBD1 agrees at 8 bases. V lost 6 bases and J lost 3; bases outside the gene matches: 7. This CDR3 contains 14 residues. Germline V CDR1 and CDR2: ENHRY, SYGVKD. In DNA, the CDR3 is TGTGCCATCAGCGGACAGGGTGAGAACTACGAGCAGTACTTC. It translates to CAISGQGENYEQYF.

The chain employs TRBV5-1 and TRBJ1-4; unclear D gene. Trimming removed 1 base at V and 3 bases at J, with 7 bases between. From germline, CDR1 is SGHRS and CDR2 YFSETQ. The CDR3 totals 14 residues. Here the CDR3 DNA reads TGCGCCAGCAGCTTGCAAGGAGCTAATGAAAAACTGTTTTTT. Encoded protein: CASSLQGANEKLFF.

Here the CDR3 DNA reads TGTGCCACCAGTGACCCGGTCAATGGCTACACCTTC. Its translation is CATSDPVNGYTF. J is TRBJ1-2 and V is TRBV24-1, with D uncertain. Germline CDR1 is KGHDR and CDR2 is SFDVKD. CDR3 length: 12 amino acids. V was trimmed by 4 bases and J by 6 bases, leaving 8 bases between them.

The chain joins TRBV6-6 to TRBJ2-1; D is undetermined. CDR1 is MNHNY, CDR2 SVGAGI, per germline (reference sequence). The CDR3 is 12 residues long. V dropped 5 bases and J dropped 6 bases, with 8 bases sitting between them. In DNA form, the CDR3 reads TGTGCCAGCAGTCCCTTGAGCAATGAGCAGTTCTTC. Encoded protein: CASSPLSNEQFF.

CDR3 coding DNA: TGTGCCAGCAGGATACCGTGGGGGGACTATGGCTACACCTTC. Translated: CASRIPWGDYGYTF. The chain recombines TRBV6-5 with TRBJ1-2; a possible D gene is TRBD1 (5 bases). With 6 bases removed from V and 3 bases from J, the gap between germline ends came to 14 bases. The CDR3 runs 14 residues. Germline CDR1 MNHEY, CDR2 SVGAGI.

The chain links TRBV4-1 to TRBJ2-1; 8 bases map to TRBD2. The CDR3 contains 18 residues. The junction had 10 bases not matched to a gene; V was cut back by 0 bases and J by 3 bases. The germline CDR1 and CDR2 sequences are MGHRA and YSYEKL. In DNA form, the CDR3 reads TGCGCCAGCAGCCAAGATTGGGGGGGACTAGGTGTCTACAATGAGCAGTTCTTC. Translated: CASSQDWGGLGVYNEQFF.

The sample holds a few counts of this clone. V and J are TRBV4-1 and TRBJ1-6, with TRBD1 identical over 8 bases. The CDR3 is 14 residues long. Per the germline V gene, CDR1 is MGHRA and CDR2 is YSYEKL. With 4 bases clipped from V and 9 bases from J, the junction kept 5 bases outside the gene matches. The CDR3 loop reads CASSRGQGGSPLHF. The CDR3 bases are TGCGCCAGCAGCCGCGGACAGGGTGGTTCACCCCTCCACTTT.

The chain combines TRBV3-1 (or the pseudogene TRBV3-2) with TRBJ2-1, with 11 bases that match TRBD2. Germline CDR1 LGHDT, CDR2 YNNKEL (reference sequence). The CDR3 is made up of 17 amino acids. Trimming cost V 0 bases and J 8 bases; bases outside gene matches: 9. CDR3 loop: CASSQDIRLAGPYEQFF. The CDR3 DNA follows: TGTGCCAGCAGCCAAGACATCCGACTAGCGGGGCCTTATGAGCAGTTCTTC.

This clone was recorded a few times. The chain is built from TRBV19 and TRBJ1-2; D not resolved. The CDR3 spans 14 residues. Trimming stripped 5 bases from V and 6 bases from J, with 16 bases between. Germline V gives CDR1 LNHDA, CDR2 SQIVND (reference sequence). As DNA, the CDR3 is TGTGCCAGTAGTCCCCCGGGCCTTGAGAATGGCTACACCTTC. This translates into CASSPPGLENGYTF.

The chain links TRBV10-3 to TRBJ2-7, with 10 bases fitting TRBD1. Trimming removed 11 bases from V and 4 bases from J; junction bases left unmatched: 8. Germline loops: CDR1 ENHRY, CDR2 SYGVKD. This CDR3 is 13 amino acids long. The CDR3 is CASEGTGEYEQYF. The DNA for the CDR3 is TGTGCCTCGGAAGGGACAGGGGAATACGAGCAGTACTTC.

V is TRBV18 and J is TRBJ2-3; TRBD2 agrees at 7 bases. Germline loops: CDR1 KGHSH, CDR2 LQKENI. This CDR3 has 15 amino acids. V lost 8 bases to trimming and J lost 1 base; unmatched junction nucleotides: 9. Here the CDR3 DNA reads TGTGCCAGCAAAGTCCGGGACTATCGCACAGATACGCAGTATTTT. Encoded protein: CASKVRDYRTDTQYF.

The chain is built from TRBV6-5 and TRBJ2-5, with D maybe TRBD2 (6 bases). CDR1 and CDR2 from the germline V gene are MNHEY and SVGAGI. Trimming left V 0 bases short and J 10 bases short, with 12 bases between. The length of the CDR3 is 13 residues. The CDR3 coding sequence is TGTGCCAGCAGTTACTCGACGGGGGTGGGCCAGTACTTC. It specifies CASSYSTGVGQYF.

The count of this clone is one. This sequence joins TRBV2 and TRBJ1-5; 7 nucleotides agree with TRBD1. The CDR3 totals 14 residues. V was clipped by 10 bases and J by 6 bases; unmatched bases: 12. The germline V gene has CDR1 SNHLY and CDR2 FYNNEI. In DNA form, the CDR3 reads TGTGCCACCTCTATGGAGGGGGCCACTCAGCCCCAGCATTTT. Translated, it gives CATSMEGATQPQHF.

The rearrangement uses TRBV6-5 and TRBJ1-6; the D gene is possibly TRBD1 (5 bases). The CDR3 length is 15 residues. Trimming shortened V by 0 bases and J by 6 bases, and 9 bases separated the two germline ends. CDR1 MNHEY and CDR2 SVGAGI come from the germline V gene. As DNA, the CDR3 is TGTGCCAGCAGTTACTCTGGCAGGGTTAATTCACCCCTCCACTTT. It codes for CASSYSGRVNSPLHF.

The rearrangement joins TRBV5-1 to TRBJ2-6, with TRBD1 matching over 9 bases. This CDR3 spans 17 amino acids. Germline V gene lookup returns CDR1 SGHRS and CDR2 YFSETQ. V shed 1 base, J shed 4 bases, and the junction held 6 bases outside the gene matches. CDR3 residues: CASSLTNRGPGANVLTF. As DNA, the CDR3 is TGCGCCAGCAGCTTGACAAACAGGGGGCCCGGGGCCAACGTCCTGACTTTC.

The CDR3 protein is CASSPTRTEAFF. As DNA, the CDR3 is TGTGCCAGCAGCCCCACTAGGACTGAAGCTTTCTTT. The chain joins TRBV6-2 or TRBV6-3 to TRBJ1-1; D uncertain. The germline V gene encodes CDR1 MNHEY and CDR2 SVGEGT. Trimming left V 6 bases short and J 5 bases short, with 10 bases between. CDR3 length equals 12 residues.

The V gene is TRBV7-9, the J gene TRBJ2-7; 7 bases match TRBD2. V was clipped by 1 base and J by 5 bases; unmatched bases: 8. Per germline, CDR1 SEHNR and CDR2 FQNEAQ (reference sequence). The CDR3 loop spans 15 amino acids. CDR3 sequence (DNA): TGTGCCAGCAGCTTAGTACTCGCGGGGGTTAACGAGCAGTACTTC. Protein: CASSLVLAGVNEQYF.

J is TRBJ1-2 and V is TRBV29-1; D might be TRBD1 (6 bases). Germline V lookup: CDR1 SQVTM, CDR2 ANQGSEA. V was pared by 4 bases and J by 3 bases, with 6 bases between. The CDR3 has 11 residues. CDR3 residues: CSVGGHYGYTF. As DNA, the CDR3 is TGCAGCGTTGGGGGGCACTATGGCTACACCTTC.

The rearrangement uses TRBV3-1 (or the pseudogene TRBV3-2) and TRBJ1-1; weak D call: TRBD1 (6 bases). Trimming took 4 bases from V and 1 from J, leaving 10 bases between them. Per germline, CDR1 LGHDT and CDR2 YNNKEL (reference sequence). This CDR3 region has 14 residues. CDR3 DNA sequence: TGTGCCAGCAGCCGGAACAGGGAGAACACTGAAGCTTTCTTT. Protein sequence: CASSRNRENTEAFF.

This rearrangement joins TRBV5-6 to TRBJ1-4, with 10 bases fitting TRBD1. Germline V gene lookup returns CDR1 SGHDT and CDR2 YYEEEE. Trimming took 0 bases from V and 7 from J; bases not matched to a gene: 6. CDR3 size: 16 residues. The CDR3 DNA reads TGTGCCAGCAGCTTGGCCCGGACAGGGGGGATTGAAAAACTGTTTTTT. Residues: CASSLARTGGIEKLFF.